This T cell receptor (beta chain) was sequenced in a study of blood T cell repertoires in COVID-19. Study details: T cells, B-cell-depleted T cells, or PBMCs supplied cDNA or gDNA.

In germline, CDR1 is LGHDT, CDR2 YNNKEL (reference sequence). This CDR3 has 14 residues. V was cut by 2 bases and J by 6 bases, with 13 bases left in between. Method: immunoSEQ multiplex PCR; TCRdb's copy keeps in-frame clones and lacks some. The sample lists hundreds of thousands of clones; about 89% were seen once. The source is a woman in her fifties or sixties with COVID-19, enrolled during active disease. The chain couples TRBV3-1 (or the pseudogene TRBV3-2) to TRBJ1-1; D might be TRBD1 (5 bases). The material sequenced was peripheral blood. The DNA of the CDR3 is TGTGCCAGCAGCCAACGGGGGGACTCCCCTGAAGCTTTCTTT. Translation: CASSQRGDSPEAFF.